Each of the 27 T cell receptor beta chains below was sequenced from the same sample in a study of early T cells in non-severe SARS-CoV-2 infection. TCRdb itself ran the 5' RACE reads through MiXCR, one entry per CDR3 protein. The sample contains some 36,000 distinct CDR3 sequences, about 6.3% of which appear only once. Sequenced input: whole blood. Every receptor here comes from an adult who was a healthcare worker with PCR-confirmed SARS-CoV-2 infection or an uninfected control (not recorded which).

At least ten counts were recorded for this clonotype. The chain combines TRBV20-1 with TRBJ2-1; 9 bases align to TRBD1. J gave up 7 bases and V 0 bases, and 4 bases lay outside the gene matches. CDR3 length equals 14 residues. Germline V gives CDR1 DFQATT, CDR2 SNEGSKA (reference sequence). DNA for the CDR3: TGCAGTGCTAGAGATGGGACAGGGTGGAATGAGCAGTTCTTC. Encoded protein: CSARDGTGWNEQFF.

In its sample, this clonotype was seen many times. The chain links TRBV28 to TRBJ2-6, with 8 bases matching TRBD1. Germline CDR1 is MDHEN and CDR2 is SYDVKM. The CDR3 totals 19 residues. Trimming cost V 4 bases and J 4 bases; bases outside gene matches: 15. CDR3 region: CASSSRLGTGPRGANVLTF. As DNA, the CDR3 is TGTGCCAGCAGTTCTAGACTAGGGACAGGCCCGCGGGGGGCCAACGTCCTGACTTTC.

This clonotype came up many times. This sequence joins TRBV13 and TRBJ2-5, with D possibly being TRBD1 (6 bases). The V gene lost 2 bases and the J gene lost 0 bases, with 7 bases spanning the gap. The CDR3 consists of 14 residues. Germline loops: CDR1 PRHDT, CDR2 FYEKMQ (reference sequence). The CDR3 DNA is TGTGCCAGCAGCTTAAAGGGGGACCAAGAGACCCAGTACTTC. This codes for CASSLKGDQETQYF.

This clonotype was observed at least ten times. The chain recombines TRBV11-2 with TRBJ2-3; D is undetermined. V was shortened by 3 bases and J by 1 base, with 2 bases between the two germline ends. The germline V gene encodes CDR1 SGHAT and CDR2 FQNNGV. CDR3 length: 12 amino acids. In nucleotides, the CDR3 is TGTGCCAGCAGCTTGGGCACAGATACGCAGTATTTT. It yields the protein CASSLGTDTQYF.

The J gene is TRBJ1-6, the V gene TRBV4-1; 7 nucleotides line up with TRBD1. V dropped 4 bases and J dropped 17; count of bases not matched to a gene: 20. Germline V gene lookup returns CDR1 MGHRA and CDR2 YSYEKL. There are 16 residues in the CDR3. CDR3 nucleotides: TGCGCCAGCAGCCTACAGTCCGGGACAGTATCTAATCAGGTCCACTTT. Its protein is CASSLQSGTVSNQVHF.

Many counts were recorded for this clonotype. The chain recombines TRBV5-1 with TRBJ2-5; D tentatively fits TRBD1 or TRBD2 (5 bases each). Germline V gene lookup returns CDR1 SGHRS and CDR2 YFSETQ. V was trimmed by 4 bases and J by 5 bases, leaving 12 bases between them. CDR3 size: 13 residues. The chain's CDR3 is CASSPGWGETQYF. The CDR3 bases are TGCGCCAGCAGCCCCGGTTGGGGGGAGACCCAGTACTTC.

This clonotype turned up a few times. In nucleotides, the CDR3 is TGCAGTGGCGGACTAGCGGCGGGTAATGAGCAGTTCTTC. This translates into CSGGLAAGNEQFF. The chain uses TRBV20-1 and TRBJ2-1, with 10 nucleotides matching TRBD2. The CDR3 totals 13 residues. Trimming cost V 7 bases and J 7 bases; bases outside gene matches: 7. Germline CDR1 reads DFQATT; CDR2 reads SNEGSKA (reference sequence).

This clonotype was counted a few times. V gene TRBV5-4 combines with J gene TRBJ2-1; 8 positions agree with TRBD2. The CDR3 covers 15 residues. After removal of 4 bases from V and 1 base from J, the junction contained 4 bases not matched to a gene. Per germline, CDR1 SGHNT and CDR2 YYREEE (reference sequence). As DNA, the CDR3 is TGTGCCAGCAGCCCTGGCGGGAGGTCCTACAATGAGCAGTTCTTC. Residues: CASSPGGRSYNEQFF.

CDR3 in amino acids: CASSPNGGVDEQYF. CDR3 nucleotides: TGTGCCAGCTCACCAAATGGCGGGGTCGACGAGCAGTACTTC. V and J are TRBV18 and TRBJ2-7, with D possibly TRBD2 on 6 matching bases. CDR1 KGHSH and CDR2 LQKENI come from the germline V gene. Trimming pared 2 bases from V and 5 bases from J, leaving 13 bases between. This CDR3 comprises 14 residues. Full variable domain (remainder filled in from reference TRBV18 and TRBJ2-7): NAGVMQNPRHLVRRRGQEARLRCSPMKGHSHVYWYRQLPEEGLKFMVYLQKENIIDESGMPKERFSAEFPKEGPSILRIQQVVRGDSAAYFCASSPNGGVDEQYFGPGTRLTVT.

This clonotype was seen ten or more times. This sequence joins TRBV28 and TRBJ2-7; TRBD2 might be the D (5 bases). V was cut by 3 bases and J by 2 bases, with 11 bases left in between. Germline CDR1 and CDR2: MDHEN and SYDVKM. The CDR3 has 14 amino acids. CDR3 sequence (DNA): TGTGCCAGCAGTTTCACTAGTCTCGCCTACGAGCAGTACTTC. This translates into CASSFTSLAYEQYF.

This clonotype was recorded a few times. The chain links TRBV12-3 or TRBV12-4 to TRBJ1-5, with TRBD1 as a possible D gene (6 bases). The CDR3 totals 15 residues. Between the trimmed V and J ends, which lost 5 bases and 4 bases, there was a span of 15 bases. CDR3 nucleotides: TGTGCCAGCAGTGGTACAGGGACGGAGAATCAGCCCCAGCATTTT. Translated: CASSGTGTENQPQHF.

This chain links TRBV28 with TRBJ1-4, with TRBD1 identical over 7 bases. This CDR3 has 15 amino acids. The V and J ends lost 6 bases and 6 bases, in that order; junction bases with no gene match: 10. Germline V gene data show CDR1 as MDHEN and CDR2 as SYDVKM. The CDR3 sequence is CASRERGRLYEKLFF. For the CDR3, the DNA is TGTGCCAGCAGAGAAAGGGGGCGCTTATATGAAAAACTGTTTTTT.

This clonotype was recorded a few times. The chain carries TRBV7-9 and TRBJ2-7, with 8 positions matching TRBD2. This CDR3 is 12 amino acids long. V shed 5 bases and J 5 bases; nucleotides not matched to a gene: 2. Looked up from germline, CDR1 is SEHNR and CDR2 is FQNEAQ (reference sequence). DNA of the CDR3: TGTGCCAGCAGCCCGGGAGGGGACGAGCAGTACTTC. Translated: CASSPGGDEQYF.

The sample holds a few counts of this clonotype. V is TRBV28 and J is TRBJ2-7; TRBD2 matches at 9 bases. CDR1 and CDR2 from the germline V gene are MDHEN and SYDVKM. This CDR3 is 17 amino acids long. J was trimmed by 4 bases and V by 5 bases; bases with no gene match: 15. For the CDR3, the DNA is TGTGCCAGCAGTCCAGAAGAGCCCGGGACTAGCTTATACGAGCAGTACTTC. Translating it yields CASSPEEPGTSLYEQYF.

This clonotype appeared many times. The V and J genes are TRBV30 and TRBJ2-1; no clear D gene. Germline-derived CDR1 and CDR2 are GTSNPN and SVGIG (reference sequence). This CDR3 spans 13 amino acids. Trimming cost V 0 bases and J 7 bases, with 10 bases left between them. CDR3 nucleotide sequence: TGTGCCTGGAGTGTAGGGCTTCAAAATGAGCAGTTCTTC. Protein sequence: CAWSVGLQNEQFF.

This clonotype has only a few counts. The chain employs TRBV13 and TRBJ2-3, with 10 bases that match TRBD2. CDR1 PRHDT and CDR2 FYEKMQ come from the germline V gene (reference sequence). This CDR3 has 17 amino acids. V lost 0 bases and J lost 4; bases outside the gene matches: 7. The CDR3 is CASSLGPGLAPADTQYF. Here the CDR3 DNA reads TGTGCCAGCAGCTTAGGACCGGGACTAGCGCCGGCAGATACGCAGTATTTT.

This clonotype came up many times. V usage is TRBV12-3 or TRBV12-4 and J usage is TRBJ2-7; 10 bases are a match to TRBD1. This CDR3 comprises 15 residues. The trim removed 6 bases at V and 5 bases at J, leaving 10 bases unmatched. CDR3 nucleotides: TGTGCCAGCAGCCCCCACGGACAGGGGGAGGACGAGCAGTACTTC. It encodes CASSPHGQGEDEQYF.

This clonotype appeared a few times. V usage is TRBV28 and J usage is TRBJ2-6; D uncertain. Looked up from germline, CDR1 is MDHEN and CDR2 is SYDVKM. V gave up 5 bases and J gave up 3 bases, with 5 bases separating them. This CDR3 region has 13 residues. The CDR3 coding sequence is TGTGCCAGCAGTCAAATTGGGGCCAACGTCCTGACTTTC. It specifies CASSQIGANVLTF.

This clonotype was picked up a small number of times. The chain couples TRBV6-5 to TRBJ1-1, with D tentatively TRBD1 (6 bases). V lost 7 bases to trimming and J lost 9 bases, with 18 bases between them. CDR1 and CDR2 (germline): MNHEY, SVGAGI. CDR3 length: 13 residues. This chain's CDR3 is CASTNPGGGQAFF. CDR3 sequence (DNA): TGTGCCAGCACCAACCCCGGGGGGGGGCAAGCTTTCTTT.

This clonotype was counted between two and nine times. The rearrangement joins TRBV4-1 to TRBJ1-2; 7 nucleotides agree with TRBD1. The CDR3 loop spans 14 amino acids. Trimming cost V 3 bases and J 6 bases; bases outside gene matches: 7. Per germline, CDR1 MGHRA and CDR2 YSYEKL. The CDR3 DNA is TGCGCCAGCAGCCATGACAGGGTGTCCGATGGCTACACCTTC. Protein: CASSHDRVSDGYTF.

Ten or more counts support this clonotype. The chain combines TRBV5-4 with TRBJ2-2, with a possible D match to TRBD1 (6 bases). CDR1 and CDR2 from the germline V gene are SGHNT and YYREEE (reference sequence). The germline V and J ends were trimmed by 3 bases and 4 bases, with 13 bases remaining between them. This CDR3 region has 15 residues. The DNA for the CDR3 is TGTGCCAGCAGCTGGGGACAAATGCCCACCGGGGAGCTGTTTTTT. Amino acid sequence: CASSWGQMPTGELFF.

The sample holds many counts of this clonotype. CDR3 loop: CAWKLGGNGYTF. Written as DNA, the CDR3 is TGTGCCTGGAAACTGGGGGGAAATGGCTACACCTTC. The V and J genes are TRBV30 and TRBJ1-2, with D maybe TRBD1 (5 bases). Germline V CDR1 and CDR2: GTSNPN, SVGIG (reference sequence). V was cut by 4 bases and J by 6 bases, with 12 bases left in between. This CDR3 spans 12 amino acids.

This clonotype was seen only a few times. The chain combines TRBV10-3 with TRBJ2-1, with D possibly being TRBD2 (6 bases). The germline V gene encodes CDR1 ENHRY and CDR2 SYGVKD. This CDR3 is built from 13 residues. V was cut by 7 bases and J by 10 bases, with 17 bases left in between. As DNA, the CDR3 is TGTGCCATCACCCGGGACTTGGCGTCGGAGCAGTTCTTC. This codes for CAITRDLASEQFF.

A few counts support this clonotype. V usage is TRBV7-6 and J usage is TRBJ2-1; perhaps D is TRBD1 or TRBD2 (5 bases each). Deletions cut 2 bases from V and 9 bases from J, with 14 bases between. This CDR3 spans 14 amino acids. Germline V CDR1 and CDR2: SGHVS, FNYEAQ. CDR3 residues: CASSLFPGDGEQFF. The CDR3 DNA reads TGTGCCAGCAGCTTATTCCCTGGGGACGGTGAGCAGTTCTTC.

The chain joins TRBV7-9 to TRBJ1-3; D is unresolved. This CDR3 has 14 amino acids. Germline loops: CDR1 SEHNR, CDR2 FQNEAQ (reference sequence). The germline V and J ends were trimmed by 3 bases and 4 bases, with 10 bases remaining between them. CDR3 nucleotides: TGTGCCAGCAGCTTTATGAGGGCCGGAAACACCATATATTTT. This encodes CASSFMRAGNTIYF.

At least ten counts were recorded for this clonotype. The chain has TRBV19 and TRBJ1-1, with 10 bases matching TRBD1. Germline CDR1 LNHDA, CDR2 SQIVND (reference sequence). The CDR3 has 12 amino acids. J lost 12 bases, V lost 4 bases, and 5 bases had no gene match. CDR3 in DNA: TGTGCCAGTAGTAGCGACAGGGGGCGGTCTTTCTTT. Translating it yields CASSSDRGRSFF. The whole variable domain, filled in from reference TRBV19 and TRBJ1-1, reads DGGITQSPKYLFRKEGQNVTLSCEQNLNHDAMYWYRQDPGQGLRLIYYSQIVNDFQKGDIAEGYSVSREKKESFPLTVTSAQKNPTAFYLCASSSDRGRSFFGQGTRLTVV.

At least ten counts were recorded for this clonotype. This rearrangement joins TRBV4-1 to TRBJ2-6, with TRBD1 matching 7 bases. Germline trimming cut 3 bases from V and 0 bases from J; bases unmatched to any gene: 5. The CDR3 runs 17 residues. Germline CDR1 and CDR2: MGHRA and YSYEKL. Here the CDR3 reads CASSHRQGSSGANVLTF. As DNA, the CDR3 is TGCGCCAGCAGCCACCGACAGGGCAGCTCTGGGGCCAACGTCCTGACTTTC.